Listed below are T cell receptor beta chains from one sample, sequenced in a study of T cells in Graves' hyperthyroidism and ophthalmopathy. TCRdb used MiXCR to reprocess the multiplex PCR reads, holding one entry per CDR3 protein. This table holds some 370,000 distinct CDR3 sequences, roughly 13% found once. Sequenced material: blood. The receptors shown here come from a man over 45 with Graves' ophthalmopathy. The CDR3 runs from the conserved cysteine through the conserved F or W. The D gene is left open where the match is weak. Expanded clones are given a class, and other clones once, few, many or no size at all.

abundance | j_gene | d_gene | v_gene | CDR3nt | CDR3aa
many | TRBJ1-1 | NA | TRBV4-1 | TGCGCCAGCAGCCAAGGGGGGAAGACTGAAGCTTTCTTT | CASSQGGKTEAFF
many | TRBJ1-1 | NA | TRBV20-1 | TGCAGTGCCACGGGACTGGTGAACACTGAAGCTTTCTTT | CSATGLVNTEAFF
NA | TRBJ2-3 | NA | TRBV11-2 | TGTGCCAGCACCTCAAATCGACCTACGCAGTATTTT | CASTSNRPTQYF
few | TRBJ2-3 | TRBD2 | TRBV12-3/TRBV12-4 | TGTGCCAGCAGTGATAGCGGGATGAGTGCAGATACGCAGTATTTT | CASSDSGMSADTQYF
many | TRBJ2-7 | TRBD1 | TRBV7-9 | TGTGCCAGCAGCTTAGGGGCAGGGGGCGAGCAGTACTTC | CASSLGAGGEQYF
many | TRBJ2-1 | TRBD2 | TRBV3-1 | TGTGCCAGCAGCCTCGGACTAGTTCGAAGCAATGAGCAGTTCTTC | CASSLGLVRSNEQFF
NA | TRBJ1-2 | NA | TRBV6-2/TRBV6-3 | TGTGCCAGCAGTTACCCTACGGCAGGGGAGGGCTACACCTTC | CASSYPTAGEGYTF
many | TRBJ2-1 | TRBD2 | TRBV20-1 | TGCAGTGCAAATTTACCGGGACTAGCGGGGGGAAATGAGCAGTTCTTC | CSANLPGLAGGNEQFF
many | TRBJ2-1 | TRBD1 | TRBV19 | TGTGCCAGTATCCCCGGACAGGGTAGAGACAATGAGCAGTTCTTC | CASIPGQGRDNEQFF
many | TRBJ2-1 | NA | TRBV5-1 | TGCGCCAGCAGGACTGGGGATGAGCAGTTCTTC | CASRTGDEQFF
many | TRBJ2-7 | NA | TRBV27 | TGTGCCAGCAGTATAGCGGATACCTACGAGCAGTACTTC | CASSIADTYEQYF
NA | TRBJ2-1 | NA | TRBV7-9 | TGTGCCAGCAGCCCTGGTGAGAGCTCCTACAATGAGCAGTTCTTC | CASSPGESSYNEQFF
few | TRBJ2-7 | TRBD2 | TRBV27 | TGTGCCAGCAAGTTGTCCCCGGGAGGACCCTACGAGCAGTACTTC | CASKLSPGGPYEQYF
NA | TRBJ1-4 | NA | TRBV7-2 | TGTGCCAGCAGCTTAGGCGGCCAGGGTCGGGAAAAACTGTTTTTT | CASSLGGQGREKLFF
NA | TRBJ1-2 | NA | TRBV29-1 | TGCAGCGTTGAGGACAGTACTAACTATGGCTACACCTTC | CSVEDSTNYGYTF